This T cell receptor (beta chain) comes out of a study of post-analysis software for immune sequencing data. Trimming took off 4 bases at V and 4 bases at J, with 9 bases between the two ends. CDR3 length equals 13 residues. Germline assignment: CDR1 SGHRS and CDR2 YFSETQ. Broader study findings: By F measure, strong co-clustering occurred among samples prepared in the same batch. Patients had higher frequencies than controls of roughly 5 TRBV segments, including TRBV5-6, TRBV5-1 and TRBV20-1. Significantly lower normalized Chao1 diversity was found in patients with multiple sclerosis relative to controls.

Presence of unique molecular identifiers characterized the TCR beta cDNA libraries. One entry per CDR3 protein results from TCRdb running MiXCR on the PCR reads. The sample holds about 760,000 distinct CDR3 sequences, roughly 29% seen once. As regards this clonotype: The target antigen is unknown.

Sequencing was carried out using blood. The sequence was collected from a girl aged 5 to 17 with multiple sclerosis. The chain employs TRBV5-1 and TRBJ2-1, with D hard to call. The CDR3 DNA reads TGCGCCAGCAGCGCGGACGGGTACAATGAGCAGTTCTTC. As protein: CASSADGYNEQFF.